Presented here are 11 T cell receptor beta chains from one specimen sequenced in a study of OX40 agonist ivuxolimab in advanced cancers. Only in-frame clones appear in the TCRdb table, and some are missing; sequencing was by immunoSEQ multiplex PCR. The profile covers tens of thousands of clones, with around four fifths appearing a single time and roughly 15% taken by the ten largest. Here the sequenced sample was CD4+ or CD8+ T cells sorted from blood, taken in a trial of the OX40 agonist ivuxolimab. These receptors all stem from an adult with an advanced solid tumor such as melanoma, head and neck, liver or kidney cancer.

V and J are TRBV7-3 and TRBJ2-3; D possibly matches TRBD1 or TRBD2 (5 bases each). V lost 2 bases and J lost 3, with 12 bases in between. Germline V lookup: CDR1 SGHTA, CDR2 FQGTGA. This CDR3 region has 15 residues. The CDR3 loop reads CASSLEGRGTDTQYF. For the CDR3, the DNA is TGTGCCAGCAGCTTAGAGGGGAGAGGGACAGATACGCAGTATTTT.

This clone has a handful of counts. This rearrangement joins TRBV7-9 to TRBJ1-4, with D unresolved. V lost 1 base and J lost 11, with 17 bases in between. CDR1 SEHNR and CDR2 FQNEAQ come from the germline V gene (reference sequence). The CDR3 loop spans 15 amino acids. Here the CDR3 DNA reads TGTGCCAGCAGCTTAGTGCGTGGCCCAGGCGGGAAACTGTTTTTT. Its protein product is CASSLVRGPGGKLFF. Filled out from reference TRBV7-9 and TRBJ1-4, the complete variable domain reads DTGVSQNPRHKITKRGQNVTFRCDPISEHNRLYWYRQTLGQGPEFLTYFQNEAQLEKSRLLSDRFSAERPKGSFSTLEIQRTEQGDSAMYLCASSLVRGPGGKLFFGSGTQLSVL.

This chain links TRBV5-4 with TRBJ2-5; unclear D gene. Gene TRBJ2-7 matches the end of the DNA better, so the J call may be wrong. The V gene's germline CDR1 is SGHNT and CDR2 YYREEE (reference sequence). CDR3 length: 14 amino acids. CDR3 sequence (DNA): TGTGCCAGCAGCTTGGATTACCTGGCGTACGAGCAGTACTTC. Translated, it gives CASSLDYLAYEQYF.

The chain recombines TRBV9 with TRBJ2-5, with D perhaps TRBD2 (6 bases). CDR1 and CDR2 from the germline V gene are SGDLS and YYNGEE. The CDR3 extends over 14 amino acids. Trimming removed 6 bases at V and 2 bases at J, with 14 bases between. CDR3 in DNA: TGTGCCAGCAACCTCGGGGGACCTCAAGAGACCCAGTACTTC. The encoded protein is CASNLGGPQETQYF.

The gene calls are TRBV4-1 and TRBJ1-1; maybe TRBD1 (5 bases). The germline V and J ends were trimmed by 2 bases and 2 bases, with 18 bases remaining between them. This CDR3 has 17 residues. In germline, CDR1 is MGHRA, CDR2 YSYEKL. CDR3 in DNA: TGCGCCAGCAGCCAACCGACGAAGGGGACGGCAAACACTGAAGCTTTCTTT. This encodes CASSQPTKGTANTEAFF.

The chain has TRBV4-1 and TRBJ2-5; D remains unclear. The V and J ends lost 1 base and 1 base respectively, with 10 bases between them. The CDR3 covers 15 residues. In germline, CDR1 is MGHRA, CDR2 YSYEKL. CDR3 amino acids: CASSQVGYSQETQYF. DNA for the CDR3: TGCGCCAGCAGCCAAGTAGGTTATAGCCAAGAGACCCAGTACTTC.

CDR3 loop: CASSPRATSGSYNEQFF. CDR3 coding DNA: TGTGCCAGCAGCCCCCGAGCCACTAGCGGGAGCTACAATGAGCAGTTCTTC. This chain connects TRBV28 to TRBJ2-1, with 11 bases aligning to TRBD2. The CDR3 is made up of 17 amino acids. Germline V gene data show CDR1 as MDHEN and CDR2 as SYDVKM. Trimming cost V 6 bases and J 3 bases; bases outside gene matches: 10.

The genes are TRBV9 and TRBJ1-5; D is unresolved. V dropped 0 bases and J dropped 5 bases, with 9 bases sitting between them. Germline assignment: CDR1 SGDLS and CDR2 YYNGEE. This CDR3 region has 14 residues. CDR3 residues: CASSVGSMDQPQHF. As DNA, the CDR3 is TGTGCCAGCAGCGTAGGCTCAATGGATCAGCCCCAGCATTTT. The variable domain in full, completed from reference TRBV9 and TRBJ1-5, reads DSGVTQTPKHLITATGQRVTLRCSPRSGDLSVYWYQQSLDQGLQFLIQYYNGEERAKGNILERFSAQQFPDLHSELNLSSLELGDSALYFCASSVGSMDQPQHFGDGTRLSIL.

This clone was counted a few times. CDR3 sequence: CASPSREQYF. The CDR3 DNA sequence: TGTGCCAGCCCCTCTAGGGAGCAGTACTTC. The chain has TRBV9 and TRBJ2-7; the D is unclear. Trimming took 7 bases from V and 7 from J, leaving 9 bases between them. The CDR3 is 10 residues long. The germline V gene encodes CDR1 SGDLS and CDR2 YYNGEE.

J is TRBJ2-7 and V is TRBV14; D is uncertain. Germline CDR1 and CDR2: SGHDN and FVKESK. This CDR3 region has 15 residues. Trimming pared 1 base from V and 3 bases from J, leaving 13 bases between. CDR3 sequence reads: CASSQGINTGYEQYF. The CDR3 nucleotides read TGTGCCAGCAGCCAAGGAATTAATACCGGCTACGAGCAGTACTTC.

The V call is TRBV29-1, the J call TRBJ2-3, with 8 bases that match TRBD2. CDR1 SQVTM and CDR2 ANQGSEA come from the germline V gene. The J segment lost 2 bases and the V segment lost 6 bases, leaving 10 bases of the junction unmatched. The CDR3 consists of 15 residues. CDR3 nucleotides: TGCAGCGTCGCCCACGGGACTAGTTACACAGATACGCAGTATTTT. This translates into CSVAHGTSYTDTQYF.